This TCR beta chain was retrieved from a study of T cell responses to AZD1222 COVID-19 vaccine. CDR1 and CDR2 (germline): LNHDA, SQIVND (reference sequence). V was cut by 8 bases and J by 4 bases, with 8 bases left in between. The CDR3 runs to 11 residues. Measured with immunoSEQ multiplex PCR; TCRdb has only the in-frame clones, and not every one. The sample carries 100,000 to 150,000 clones, 70% to 90% recorded once. The chain carries TRBV19 and TRBJ1-1; D call uncertain. This specimen was peripheral blood, taken on day 0 of AZD1222 vaccination. This sequence was found in an adult in good health. The CDR3 bases are TGTGCCAGTTTTTGGATCACTGAAGCTTTCTTT. Amino acid sequence: CASFWITEAFF.